A single TCR beta chain is shown here with its context. The antigen remains unidentified. The source of the sample is a study of shared clonotypes between healthy human individuals. Overall study: Each donor had three CD4 naive, three CD4 memory, two CD8 naive and one CD8 memory plate. Study results and caveats: Naive subsets, compared against memory subsets, generally had larger estimated richness values. Sampling covered blood only; tissue repertoires likely differ. The naive CD4 repertoires of several donors were compared, and about 5% of clonotypes were shared.

TCRdb's table, derived via immunoSEQ multiplex PCR, lists solely in-frame clones and lacks some. The table lists under 1,100,000 clones, about four fifths of them singletons. Germline V gene lookup returns CDR1 MNHEY and CDR2 SVGAGI. V was clipped by 5 bases and J by 6 bases, with 14 bases between them. The length of the CDR3 is 14 residues. Sequencing was done on a sample of memory CD4+ T cells from PBMCs. Noted subset: CD45RA-negative fraction. The clonotype was recovered from a man aged 18-30 years in good health. Some clones in this sample may be carry-over from other donors' samples. The rearrangement joins TRBV6-5 to TRBJ2-1, with D possibly TRBD1 on 6 matching bases. The CDR3 sequence is CASSNIQGSNEQFF. DNA for the CDR3: TGTGCCAGCAGTAATATACAGGGCTCCAATGAGCAGTTCTTC.